The 27 T cell receptor beta chains below all came from one sample that was sequenced in a study of regulatory T cells in long-lasting Graves disease. With iRepertoire HTBI primers and Arm-PCR of CDR3 regions, TCR beta libraries were built. TCRdb used MiXCR to reprocess the multiplex PCR reads, holding one entry per CDR3 protein. The repertoire holds 250,000 to 300,000 distinct CDR3 sequences, with about 18% as singletons. Time point of the sample: newly diagnosed GD, antithyroid drugs for less than 3 months. PBMC-derived RNA was used for the TCR library. The sample also formed part of further work on T cells in Graves' hyperthyroidism and ophthalmopathy.

This specimen consisted of peripheral blood mononuclear cells (PBMCs), obtained at new diagnosis, from a patient treated with antithyroid drugs. These receptors originate from a woman aged 25 to 39 with Graves disease.

The table lists this clonotype with a few counts. This chain links TRBV25-1 with TRBJ1-6; TRBD1 aligns across 7 bases. Unmatched junction bases numbered 8, after V lost 3 bases and J lost 9 bases. In germline, CDR1 is MGHDK, CDR2 SYGVNS. CDR3 length: 15 amino acids. The CDR3 region is CASSDSGQPPSPLHF. CDR3 coding DNA: TGTGCCAGCAGTGATTCGGGACAGCCCCCTTCACCCCTCCACTTT.

This clonotype was picked up many times. The chain links TRBV2 to TRBJ2-7; the match to TRBD1 covers 7 bases. The V gene's germline CDR1 is SNHLY and CDR2 FYNNEI. The CDR3 is 15 residues long. V was pared by 7 bases and J by 2 bases, with 11 bases of the junction left unmatched. CDR3 in amino acids: CASKIGQARTYEQYF. CDR3 bases: TGTGCCAGCAAAATTGGACAGGCTCGAACCTACGAGCAGTACTTC.

This clonotype was seen at least ten times. The rearrangement uses TRBV7-6 and TRBJ2-7; 7 bases are a match to TRBD2. The CDR3 is 15 residues long. Germline lookup yields CDR1 SGHVS and CDR2 FNYEAQ. Losses at the gene ends were 1 base for V and 0 bases for J; bases not matched to a gene: 3. CDR3 amino acids: CASSLDLAASYEQYF. In DNA form, the CDR3 reads TGTGCCAGCAGCTTAGATCTAGCGGCCTCCTACGAGCAGTACTTC.

This clonotype was detected many times. The chain joins TRBV7-2 to TRBJ1-4, with TRBD1 identical over 8 bases. Germline assignment: CDR1 SGHTA and CDR2 FQGNSA. The trim removed 2 bases at V and 7 bases at J, leaving 6 bases unmatched. The CDR3 covers 15 residues. CDR3 in DNA: TGTGCCAGCAGCTTACAGGGGGCCAATCCTGAAAAACTGTTTTTT. It translates to CASSLQGANPEKLFF.

This clonotype was seen at least ten times. Written as DNA, the CDR3 is TGTGCCAGCAACCGTGCAGGGGCAAATTCACCCCTCCACTTT. Translation: CASNRAGANSPLHF. The V and J genes are TRBV14 and TRBJ1-6; weak D call: TRBD1 (6 bases). This CDR3 region has 14 residues. Trimming took 7 bases from V and 7 from J, leaving 14 bases between them. Looked up from germline, CDR1 is SGHDN and CDR2 is FVKESK.

This clonotype occurred many times. The chain is built from TRBV7-2 and TRBJ1-4; D unclear. CDR3 length: 13 amino acids. The germline V gene has CDR1 SGHTA and CDR2 FQGNSA. The V and J ends lost 5 bases and 7 bases respectively, with 11 bases between them. The CDR3 nucleotides are TGTGCCAGCAGCCCACAGTGGGGTGAAAAACTGTTTTTT. This translates into CASSPQWGEKLFF.

CDR3 in amino acids: CASSETYYGYTF. DNA for the CDR3: TGTGCCAGTAGTGAAACCTACTATGGCTACACCTTC. V and J are TRBV19 and TRBJ1-2; unclear D gene. This CDR3 contains 12 residues. Germline CDR1 is LNHDA and CDR2 is SQIVND (reference sequence). V was shortened by 5 bases and J by 3 bases, with 7 bases between the two germline ends.

Concerning this clonotype: A much larger clonotype is one base distant, so this may be a read error. This chain links TRBV5-1 with TRBJ2-1; TRBD2 is a possible D gene (5 bases). With the DNA end fitting TRBJ2-5 better, the J assignment may be wrong. Germline assignment: CDR1 SGHRS and CDR2 YFSETQ. The CDR3 consists of 15 residues. The CDR3 region has the DNA TGCGCCAGCAGCTACAGCGGTCCGATTCAAGAGACCCAGTACTTC. Encoded protein: CASSYSGPIQETQYF.

About this clonotype itself: In this CDR3 the conserved last residue, phenylalanine or tryptophan, is missing, so a read error is likely. The V call is TRBV20-1, the J call TRBJ1-5; maybe TRBD1 (5 bases). CDR1 and CDR2 (germline): DFQATT, SNEGSKA (reference sequence). V dropped 3 bases and J dropped 6 bases, with 12 bases sitting between them. The length of the CDR3 is 13 residues. Here the CDR3 reads CSARDGGGQPQHS. The CDR3, as DNA: TGCAGTGCTAGGGATGGGGGGGGTCAGCCCCAGCATTCT.

This clonotype has ten or more counts. The DNA of the CDR3 is TGTGCCAGCAGCTCCTATTCCTTGACAGGGTACAAAAACATTCAGTACTTC. Its translation: CASSSYSLTGYKNIQYF. This chain joins TRBV7-2 and TRBJ2-4; 7 bases are shared with TRBD1. The trim removed 4 bases at V and 3 bases at J, leaving 12 bases unmatched. This CDR3 region has 17 residues. CDR1 is SGHTA and CDR2 is FQGNSA in the germline V gene.

The sample holds many counts of this clonotype. This may be a read error, as it is one base from a much larger clone. The chain carries TRBV18 and TRBJ2-1, with D unclear. The CDR3 is made up of 15 amino acids. The V gene's germline CDR1 is KGHSH and CDR2 LQKENI. V lost 2 bases to trimming and J lost 5 bases, with 13 bases between them. This CDR3 reads CASSPRDPSHNEQFF. In DNA form, the CDR3 reads TGTGCCAGCTCACCAAGGGATCCGTCCCACAATGAGCAGTTCTTC.

This clonotype was seen many times. Written as DNA, the CDR3 is TGTGCCAGCAGCCTAGAGATAGCGGGGGGGCGGGAGCAGTTCTTC. Protein: CASSLEIAGGREQFF. The genes are TRBV12-3 or TRBV12-4 and TRBJ2-1; 11 bases line up with TRBD2. V trimming: 6 bases; J trimming: 10 bases; junction bases outside the gene matches: 11. This CDR3 is built from 15 residues.

The sample holds many counts of this clonotype. The chain combines TRBV12-3 or TRBV12-4 with TRBJ2-7, with 7 bases matching TRBD1. Losses at the gene ends were 4 bases for V and 6 bases for J; bases not matched to a gene: 15. The CDR3 consists of 16 residues. In nucleotides, the CDR3 is TGTGCCAGCAGTTCCGGGACAGCAGACTTGAAGGTCGAGCAGTACTTC. This translates into CASSSGTADLKVEQYF.

This clonotype was recorded at least ten times. The genes are TRBV29-1 and TRBJ1-1, with D perhaps matching TRBD1 (6 bases). This CDR3 is built from 14 residues. V lost 4 bases and J lost 3, with 15 bases in between. The germline V gene has CDR1 SQVTM and CDR2 ANQGSEA. The CDR3 DNA reads TGCAGCGTTGGGACGCACGCAGGGGACACTGAAGCTTTCTTT. Protein sequence: CSVGTHAGDTEAFF.

This clonotype was seen many times. J is TRBJ2-3 and V is TRBV7-2; D ambiguous. CDR3 length equals 12 residues. V was trimmed by 2 bases and J by 1 base, leaving 1 base between them. Germline V CDR1 and CDR2: SGHTA, FQGNSA. The CDR3 sequence is CASSLRTDTQYF. CDR3 coding DNA: TGTGCCAGCAGCTTACGCACAGATACGCAGTATTTT.

This chain links TRBV29-1 with TRBJ2-1, with D possibly being TRBD1 (6 bases). V lost 7 bases to trimming and J lost 9 bases, with 16 bases between them. Germline CDR1 is SQVTM and CDR2 is ANQGSEA. The CDR3 totals 12 residues. This chain's CDR3 is CSAIQGIGEQFF. The CDR3 DNA reads TGCAGCGCCATACAGGGTATAGGTGAGCAGTTCTTC.

This clonotype appeared once. The V gene is TRBV11-3, the J gene TRBJ1-1, with D tentatively TRBD1 (5 bases). The CDR3 is 15 amino acids. The V gene's germline CDR1 is SGHNT and CDR2 YENEEA. The V end was cut by 2 bases, the J end by 0 bases, with 10 bases between. CDR3 sequence: CASSLKEGLNTEAFF. The CDR3 DNA reads TGTGCCAGCAGCTTAAAGGAGGGGCTGAACACTGAAGCTTTCTTT. Filled out from reference TRBV11-3 and TRBJ1-1, the complete variable domain reads EAGVVQSPRYKIIEKKQPVAFWCNPISGHNTLYWYLQNLGQGPELLIRYENEEAVDDSQLPKDRFSAERLKGVDSTLKIQPAELGDSAVYLCASSLKEGLNTEAFFGQGTRLTVV.

Ten or more counts support this clonotype. The J gene is TRBJ2-1, the V gene TRBV12-3 or TRBV12-4, with unresolved D. There are 10 residues in the CDR3. V shed 3 bases and J shed 12 bases, with 6 bases lying between them. The CDR3 DNA follows: TGTGCCAGCAGTTTGATTACGCAGTTCTTC. Protein product: CASSLITQFF.

A word on this clonotype: Since a much larger clone is just one base distant, this may be a read error. Because it lacks the conserved phenylalanine or tryptophan at the end, this CDR3 is likely a read error. The chain combines TRBV7-2 with TRBJ2-1, with unresolved D. Trimming pared 7 bases from V and 3 bases from J, leaving 7 bases between. Germline loops: CDR1 SGHTA, CDR2 FQGNSA. The CDR3 is 12 residues long. The CDR3 spells CASTNLYNEQFL. CDR3 DNA sequence: TGTGCCAGCACGAACCTCTACAATGAGCAGTTCCTC.

This clonotype was observed a few times. Compared with germline, one end of the junction differs, possibly owing to a read error. This chain uses TRBV4-1 with TRBJ2-3; 7 bases match TRBD2. Germline values: CDR1 MGHRA, CDR2 YSYEKL. The CDR3 is made up of 17 amino acids. CDR3 bases: TGTGCCAGCAGCCAAGTAGGTCTCGCGGGGGACACAGATACGCAGTATTTT. Its protein product is CASSQVGLAGDTDTQYF.

Notes on this clonotype: With a far larger clone one base away, a read error is the likely cause. V gene TRBV28 combines with J gene TRBJ2-7; 15 bases fit TRBD2. CDR3 length: 19 residues. Trimming took 3 bases from V and 7 from J; bases not matched to a gene: 16. The germline V gene has CDR1 MDHEN and CDR2 SYDVKM. CDR3 DNA sequence: TGTGCCAGCAGTTTCTGGGGGACTAGCGGGGGGACATCCTACAATGAGCAGTACTTC. It specifies CASSFWGTSGGTSYNEQYF.

There are many counts of this clonotype. The chain couples TRBV3-1 to TRBJ2-2; TRBD2 matches at 9 bases. CDR3 length equals 15 residues. Germline trimming cut 4 bases from V and 8 bases from J; bases unmatched to any gene: 8. Germline lookup yields CDR1 LGHDT and CDR2 YNNKEL (reference sequence). In DNA, the CDR3 is TGTGCCAGCAGCCCTCTCAGCGGGGGGCTAGGGGAGCTGTTTTTT. It specifies CASSPLSGGLGELFF.

This clonotype showed up just a few times. This sequence joins TRBV29-1 and TRBJ2-5; no clear D gene. V was cut by 1 base and J by 4 bases, with 10 bases left in between. This CDR3 region has 13 residues. Germline values: CDR1 SQVTM, CDR2 ANQGSEA. The CDR3 loop is CSVEVGGGETQYF. CDR3 nucleotide sequence: TGCAGCGTTGAAGTAGGCGGCGGAGAGACCCAGTACTTC. Using reference TRBV29-1 and TRBJ2-5 for the parts outside the CDR3, the full variable domain is SAVISQKPSRDICQRGTSLTIQCQVDSQVTMMFWYRQQPGQSLTLIATANQGSEATYESGFVIDKFPISRPNLTFSTLTVSNMSPEDSSIYLCSVEVGGGETQYFGPGTRLLVL.

This clonotype has a count of ten or more. The chain recombines TRBV20-1 with TRBJ1-2; unclear D gene. This CDR3 comprises 14 residues. Germline CDR1 is DFQATT and CDR2 is SNEGSKA (reference sequence). Trimming took 4 bases from V and 2 from J, leaving 14 bases between them. DNA for the CDR3: TGCAGTGCTACAGAAGAAACAGAGAACTATGGCTACACCTTC. Translating it yields CSATEETENYGYTF.

At least ten counts were recorded for this clonotype. V gene TRBV5-5 combines with J gene TRBJ2-7; perhaps TRBD1 as D (6 bases). Trimming cost V 2 bases and J 4 bases, with 13 bases left between them. The length of the CDR3 is 14 residues. Germline CDR1 reads SGHKS; CDR2 reads YYEKEE (reference sequence). The CDR3 DNA reads TGTGCCAGCAGCTTTAACACAGGGATGTACGAGCAGTACTTC. Translation gives CASSFNTGMYEQYF.

This clonotype was observed many times. The V and J genes are TRBV6-1 and TRBJ2-3; tentatively, D is TRBD1 (5 bases). The CDR3 contains 15 residues. Germline V gene lookup returns CDR1 MNHNS and CDR2 SASEGT. V was clipped by 1 base and J by 2 bases, with 10 bases between them. CDR3 region: CASSEETAYTDTQYF. The CDR3 DNA sequence: TGTGCCAGCAGTGAAGAGACAGCATACACAGATACGCAGTATTTT.

The chain combines TRBV11-1 with TRBJ2-1, with TRBD1 matching over 10 bases. The V gene's germline CDR1 is SGHAT and CDR2 FQDESV (reference sequence). The CDR3 sequence is 14 residues long. With V trimmed by 4 bases and J by 10 bases, 7 bases remained unmatched. The DNA for the CDR3 is TGTGCCAGCAGCTATCGGACAGGGGGACAGGAGCAGTTCTTC. This gives the protein CASSYRTGGQEQFF.